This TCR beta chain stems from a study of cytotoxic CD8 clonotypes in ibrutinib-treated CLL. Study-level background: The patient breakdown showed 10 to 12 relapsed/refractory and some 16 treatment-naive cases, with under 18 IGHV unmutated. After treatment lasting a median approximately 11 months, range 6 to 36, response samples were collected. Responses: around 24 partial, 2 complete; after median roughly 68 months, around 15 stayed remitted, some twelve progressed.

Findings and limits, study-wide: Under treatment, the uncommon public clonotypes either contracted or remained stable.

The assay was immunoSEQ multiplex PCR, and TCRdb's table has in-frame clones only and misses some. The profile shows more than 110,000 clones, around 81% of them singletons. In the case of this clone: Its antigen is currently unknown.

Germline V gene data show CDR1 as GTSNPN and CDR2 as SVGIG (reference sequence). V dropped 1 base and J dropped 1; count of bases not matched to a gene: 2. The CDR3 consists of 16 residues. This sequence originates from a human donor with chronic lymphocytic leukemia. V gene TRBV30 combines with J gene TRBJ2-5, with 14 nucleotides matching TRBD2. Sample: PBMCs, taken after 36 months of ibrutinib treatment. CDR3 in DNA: TGTGCCTGGAGTGGGGGACTAGCGGGGGTCCAAGAGACCCAGTACTTC. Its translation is CAWSGGLAGVQETQYF. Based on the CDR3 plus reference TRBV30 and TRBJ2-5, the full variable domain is SQTIHQWPATLVQPVGSPLSLECTVEGTSNPNLYWYRQAAGRGLQLLFYSVGIGQISSEVPQNLSASRPQDRQFILSSKKLLLSDSGFYLCAWSGGLAGVQETQYFGPGTRLLVL.